This TCR beta chain emerged from a study of human T cells and chemical hapten exposure. Study context: Each week of the roughly 23-week study, patients had diphenylcyclopropenone applied to the scalp.

With 3 bases clipped from V and 6 bases from J, the junction kept 4 bases outside the gene matches. CDR3 length equals 15 residues. CDR1 and CDR2 from the germline V gene are ENHRY and SYGVKD. Specified time point: pre-sensitization, week 0. Stated treatment: therapeutic diphenylcyclopropenone sensitization with weekly scalp DPC. From whole blood left unfractionated, total RNA was extracted. This clonotype has more than one count but fewer than ten. Single cDNA molecules in the library carried unique molecular identifiers attached during preparation. MiXCR was run by TCRdb on the RACE reads, yielding one entry per CDR3 protein. The data show around 250,000 distinct CDR3 sequences, with approximately 8.6% seen just once and approximately 2.2% held by the top ten.

This TCR derives from a woman in her thirties or forties with alopecia areata. Some clones in this sample may be carry-over from other donors' samples. The sequencing here drew on whole blood, taken in connection with sensitization to the hapten diphenylcyclopropenone (DPC). V gene TRBV10-3 combines with J gene TRBJ2-3; 12 bases agree with TRBD1. The CDR3 sequence: CAISDGTGGVDTQYF. The CDR3 DNA follows: TGTGCCATCAGTGACGGGACAGGGGGCGTCGATACGCAGTATTTT.